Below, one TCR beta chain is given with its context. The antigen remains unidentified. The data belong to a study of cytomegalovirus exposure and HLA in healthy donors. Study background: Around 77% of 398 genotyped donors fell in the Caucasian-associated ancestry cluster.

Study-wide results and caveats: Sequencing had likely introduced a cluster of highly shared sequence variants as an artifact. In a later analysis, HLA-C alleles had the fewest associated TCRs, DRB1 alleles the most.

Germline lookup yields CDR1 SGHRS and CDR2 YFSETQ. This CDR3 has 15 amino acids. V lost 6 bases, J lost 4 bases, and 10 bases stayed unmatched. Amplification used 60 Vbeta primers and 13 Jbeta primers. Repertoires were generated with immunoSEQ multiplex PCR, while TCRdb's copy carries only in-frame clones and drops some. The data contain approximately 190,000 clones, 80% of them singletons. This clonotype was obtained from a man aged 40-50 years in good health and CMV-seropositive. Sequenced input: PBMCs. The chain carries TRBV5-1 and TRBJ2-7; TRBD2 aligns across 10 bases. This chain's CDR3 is CASTQERGGLYEQYF. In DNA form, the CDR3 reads TGCGCCAGCACTCAAGAGCGGGGGGGCCTTTACGAGCAGTACTTC.